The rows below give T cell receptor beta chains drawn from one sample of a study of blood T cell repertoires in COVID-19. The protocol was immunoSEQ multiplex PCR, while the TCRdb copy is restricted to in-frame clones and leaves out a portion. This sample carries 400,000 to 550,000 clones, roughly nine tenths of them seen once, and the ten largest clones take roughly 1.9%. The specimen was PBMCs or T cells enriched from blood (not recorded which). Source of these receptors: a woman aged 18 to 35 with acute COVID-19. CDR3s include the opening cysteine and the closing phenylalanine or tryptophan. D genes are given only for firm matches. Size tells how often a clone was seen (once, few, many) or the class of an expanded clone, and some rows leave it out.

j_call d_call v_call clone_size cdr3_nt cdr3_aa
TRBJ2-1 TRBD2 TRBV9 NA TGTGCCAGCAGCGTAGCGGGAGGGGGAAATGAGCAGTTCTTC CASSVAGGGNEQFF
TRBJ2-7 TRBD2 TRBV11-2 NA TGTGCCAGCAGAAAGATCGGGACTAGCGGCCTCTCTTCCTACGAGCAGTACTTC CASRKIGTSGLSSYEQYF
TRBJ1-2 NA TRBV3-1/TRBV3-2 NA TGTGCCAGCAGCCAAGATCTCGGTGAGGGATCGGGAGGCTACACCTTC CASSQDLGEGSGGYTF
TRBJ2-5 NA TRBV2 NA TGTGCCAGCAGACGGATTTGGACAAAAGCACAAGAGACCCAGTACTTC CASRRIWTKAQETQYF
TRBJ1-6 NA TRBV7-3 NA TGTGCCAGCAGCTTAAACCCGAGCTCCTATAATTCACCCCTCCACTTT CASSLNPSSYNSPLHF
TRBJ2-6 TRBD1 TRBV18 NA TGTGCCAGCTCACCAAGGGACAGGGGGCTCTCTGGGGCCAACGTCCTGACTTTC CASSPRDRGLSGANVLTF
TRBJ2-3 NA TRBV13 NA TGTGCCAGCAGCCCCCGGACTTATCGCACAGATACGCAGTATTTT CASSPRTYRTDTQYF
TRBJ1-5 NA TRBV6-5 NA TGTGCCAGCAGGAAGGGGAATAGCAATCAGCCCCAGCATTTT CASRKGNSNQPQHF
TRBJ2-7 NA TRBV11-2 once TGTGCCAGCAGCTTAGCCCTGGAGCAGTACTTC CASSLALEQYF
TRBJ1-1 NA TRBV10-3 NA TGTGCCATCAGTAAACCGGACACGAACACTGAAGCTTTCTTT CAISKPDTNTEAFF
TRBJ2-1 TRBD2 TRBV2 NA TGTGCCAGCAGTGAAGCTGGGCTAGCGGGGGTGGTTGAGCAGTTCTTC CASSEAGLAGVVEQFF
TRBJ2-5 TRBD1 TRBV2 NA TGTGCCAGCAGTGACGCGACAGGGAACCAGTACTTC CASSDATGNQYF
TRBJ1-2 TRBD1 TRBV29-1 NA TGCAGCGTTGGGAGACAGGGGGCGCAGAGCTATGGCTACACCTTC CSVGRQGAQSYGYTF
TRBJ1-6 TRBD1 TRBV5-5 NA TGTGCCAGCAGGACCGGGACAGGGAGTTCACCCCTCCACTTT CASRTGTGSSPLHF
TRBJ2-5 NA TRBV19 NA TGTGCCAGTAGTATAGGACCGGGGGACAGAGAGACCCAGTACTTC CASSIGPGDRETQYF
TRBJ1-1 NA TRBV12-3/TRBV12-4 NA TGTGCCAGCAGCCTTCGGGAAAACACTGAAGCTTTCTTT CASSLRENTEAFF
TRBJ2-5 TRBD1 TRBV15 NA TGTGCCACCAGCAGAGACCTTAGACAGGGATCGTCAGAGACCCAGTACTTC CATSRDLRQGSSETQYF
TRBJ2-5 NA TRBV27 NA TGTGCCAGCAGTTTATCGCCCAGGGCAGAGACCCAGTACTTC CASSLSPRAETQYF